This TCR beta chain was recorded in a study of regulatory T cells in long-lasting Graves disease. Study results and caveats: Limited samples may have lowered accuracy. Thyroid tissue went unexamined; only peripheral blood was analyzed.

Investigators prepared the TCR beta libraries by applying iRepertoire HTBI primers and Arm-PCR of CDR3 regions. TCRdb used MiXCR to reprocess the multiplex PCR reads, holding one entry per CDR3 protein. The data contain approximately 400,000 distinct CDR3 sequences, 20% to 25% of them singletons. The CDR3 contains 24 residues. The V gene's germline CDR1 is KGHDR and CDR2 SFDVKD. The V end lost 1 base, the J end lost 0 bases, and 33 bases lay between the germline ends. This clonotype was counted between two and nine times. What it recognizes is unknown. Time point denoted: persistent/refractory GD, antithyroid drugs over 5 years with positive TRAb. From RNA extracted from PBMCs, the TCR library was made.

The chain carries TRBV24-1 and TRBJ1-5; TRBD1 is a possible D gene (5 bases). Specimen: peripheral blood mononuclear cells (PBMCs), collected when the disease was refractory, from a patient treated with antithyroid drugs. This TCR was recovered from a woman in her 40s with Graves disease. The CDR3 spells CATSDFVGWRDPHPFRYSNQPQHF. In nucleotides, the CDR3 is TGTGCCACCAGTGATTTCGTGGGGTGGAGGGACCCCCACCCTTTTCGATATAGCAATCAGCCCCAGCATTTT.